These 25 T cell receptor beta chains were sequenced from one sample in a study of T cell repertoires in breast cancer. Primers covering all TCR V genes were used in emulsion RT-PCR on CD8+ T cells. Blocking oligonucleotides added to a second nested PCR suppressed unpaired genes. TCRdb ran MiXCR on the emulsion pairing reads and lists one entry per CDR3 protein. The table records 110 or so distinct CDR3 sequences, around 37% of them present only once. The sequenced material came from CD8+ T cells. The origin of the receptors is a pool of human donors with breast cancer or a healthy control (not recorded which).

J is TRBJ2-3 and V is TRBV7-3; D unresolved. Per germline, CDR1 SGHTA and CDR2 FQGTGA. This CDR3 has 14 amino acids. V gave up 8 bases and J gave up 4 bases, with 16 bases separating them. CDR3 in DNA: TGTGCCAGCGGCCCAACGCGGTGGGCAGATACGCAGTATTTT. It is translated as CASGPTRWADTQYF.

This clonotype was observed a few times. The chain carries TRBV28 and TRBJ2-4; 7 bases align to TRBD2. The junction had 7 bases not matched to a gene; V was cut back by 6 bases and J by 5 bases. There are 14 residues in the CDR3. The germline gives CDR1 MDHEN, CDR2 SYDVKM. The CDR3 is CASSSGTYENIQYF. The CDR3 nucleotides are TGTGCCAGCAGCAGCGGGACTTACGAAAACATTCAGTACTTC.

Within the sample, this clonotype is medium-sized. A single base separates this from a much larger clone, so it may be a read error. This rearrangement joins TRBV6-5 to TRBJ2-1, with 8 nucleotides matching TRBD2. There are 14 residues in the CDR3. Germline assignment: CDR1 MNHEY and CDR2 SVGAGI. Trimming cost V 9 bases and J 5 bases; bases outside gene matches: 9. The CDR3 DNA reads TGTGCCAGAAACGGGGGGGCCATTAACAATGAGCAGTTCTTC. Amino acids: CARNGGAINNEQFF.

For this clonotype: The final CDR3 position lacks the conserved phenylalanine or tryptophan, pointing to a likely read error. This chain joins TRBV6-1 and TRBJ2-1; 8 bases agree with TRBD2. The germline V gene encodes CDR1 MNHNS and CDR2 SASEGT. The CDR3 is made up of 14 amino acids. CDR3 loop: CASNGRATNNGQFS. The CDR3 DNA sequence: TGTGCCAGCAACGGGAGGGCCACTAACAATGGGCAGTTCTCC.

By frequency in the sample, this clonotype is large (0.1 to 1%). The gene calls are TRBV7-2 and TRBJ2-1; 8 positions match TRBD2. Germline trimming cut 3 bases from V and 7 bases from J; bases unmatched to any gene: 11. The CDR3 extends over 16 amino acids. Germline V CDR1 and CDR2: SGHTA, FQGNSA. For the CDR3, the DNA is TGTGCCAGCAGCTTGTGGCGGGGGGCTATTTGGAATGAGCAGTTCTTC. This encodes CASSLWRGAIWNEQFF.

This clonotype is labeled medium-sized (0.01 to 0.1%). CDR3 region: CASSLNDDPATEAFF. CDR3 nucleotides: TGTGCCAGCAGTTTGAATGATGACCCGGCCACTGAAGCTTTCTTT. The V gene is TRBV28, the J gene TRBJ1-1, with D uncertain. Between the trimmed V and J ends, which lost 3 bases and 4 bases, there was a span of 15 bases. Germline V gene data show CDR1 as MDHEN and CDR2 as SYDVKM. This CDR3 comprises 15 residues.

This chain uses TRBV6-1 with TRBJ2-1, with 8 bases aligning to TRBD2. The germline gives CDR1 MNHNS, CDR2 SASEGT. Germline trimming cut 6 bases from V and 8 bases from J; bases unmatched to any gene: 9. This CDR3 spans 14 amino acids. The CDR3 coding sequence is TGTGCCAGCAGCGGGAGGGCCGTTAACGATGAGCAGTTCTTC. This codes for CASSGRAVNDEQFF.

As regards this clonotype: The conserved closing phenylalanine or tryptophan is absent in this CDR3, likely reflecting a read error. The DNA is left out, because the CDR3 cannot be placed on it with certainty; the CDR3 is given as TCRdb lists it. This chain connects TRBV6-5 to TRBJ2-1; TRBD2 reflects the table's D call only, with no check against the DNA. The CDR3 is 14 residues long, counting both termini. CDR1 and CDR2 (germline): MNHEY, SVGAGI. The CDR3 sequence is CASNGGAINNERFS.

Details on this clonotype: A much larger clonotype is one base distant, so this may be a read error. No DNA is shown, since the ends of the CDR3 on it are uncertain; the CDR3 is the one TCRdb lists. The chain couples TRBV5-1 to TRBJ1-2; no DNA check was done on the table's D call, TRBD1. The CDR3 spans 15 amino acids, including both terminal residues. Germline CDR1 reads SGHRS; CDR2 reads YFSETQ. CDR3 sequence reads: CASSYRAGNFAFGAF.

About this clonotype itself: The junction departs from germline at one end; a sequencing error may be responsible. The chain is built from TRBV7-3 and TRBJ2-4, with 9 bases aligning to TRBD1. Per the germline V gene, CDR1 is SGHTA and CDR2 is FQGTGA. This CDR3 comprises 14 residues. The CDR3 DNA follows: TGTGCCAGCAGCTTAGGACAGGGGACGAACATTCGGTACTTC. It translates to CASSLGQGTNIRYF. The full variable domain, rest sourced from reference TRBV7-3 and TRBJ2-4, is GAGVSQTPSNKVTEKGKYVELRCDPISGHTALYWYRQSLGQGPEFLIYFQGTGAADDSGLPNDRFFAVRPEGSVSTLKIQRTERGDSAVYLCASSLGQGTNIRYFGAGTRLSVL.

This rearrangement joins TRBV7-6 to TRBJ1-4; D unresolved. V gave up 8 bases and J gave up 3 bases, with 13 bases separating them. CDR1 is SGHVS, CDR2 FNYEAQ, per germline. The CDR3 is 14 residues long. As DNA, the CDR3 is TGTGCCAGCCGCCCCCTCCCGGCTAATGAAAAACTGTTTTTT. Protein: CASRPLPANEKLFF.

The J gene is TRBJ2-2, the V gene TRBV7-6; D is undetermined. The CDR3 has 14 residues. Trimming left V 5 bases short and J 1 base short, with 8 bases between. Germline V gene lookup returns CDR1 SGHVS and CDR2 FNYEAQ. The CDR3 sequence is CASSLEMNTGELFF. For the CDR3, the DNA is TGTGCCAGCAGCCTAGAAATGAACACCGGGGAGCTGTTTTTT.

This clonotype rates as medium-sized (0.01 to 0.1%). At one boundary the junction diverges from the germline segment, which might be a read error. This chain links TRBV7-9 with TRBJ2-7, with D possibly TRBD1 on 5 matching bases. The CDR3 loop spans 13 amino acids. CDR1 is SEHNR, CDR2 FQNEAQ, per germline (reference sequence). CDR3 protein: CASGFQGFYEQYF. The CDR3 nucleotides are TGTGCCAGCGGCTTTCAGGGTTTCTACGAGCAGTACTTC.

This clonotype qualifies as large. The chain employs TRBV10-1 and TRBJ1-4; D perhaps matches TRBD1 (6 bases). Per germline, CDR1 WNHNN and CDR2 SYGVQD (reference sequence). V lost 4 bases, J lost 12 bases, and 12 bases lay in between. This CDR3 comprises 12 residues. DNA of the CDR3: TGCGCCAGCAGTGCAGACAGGTCTGAACTGTTTTTT. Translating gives CASSADRSELFF.

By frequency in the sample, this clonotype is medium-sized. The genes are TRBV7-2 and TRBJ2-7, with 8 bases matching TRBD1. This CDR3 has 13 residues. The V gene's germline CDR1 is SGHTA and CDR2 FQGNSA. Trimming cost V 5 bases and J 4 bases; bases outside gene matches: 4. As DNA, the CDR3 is TGTGCCAGCAGCCCCCGGACAGGGTACGAGCAGTACTTC. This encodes CASSPRTGYEQYF.

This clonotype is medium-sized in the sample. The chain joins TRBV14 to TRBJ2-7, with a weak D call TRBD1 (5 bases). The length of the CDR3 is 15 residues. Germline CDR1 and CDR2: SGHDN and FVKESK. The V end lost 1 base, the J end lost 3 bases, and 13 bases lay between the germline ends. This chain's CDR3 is CASSQGTSLDYEQYF. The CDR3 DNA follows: TGTGCCAGCAGCCAAGGGACAAGTTTAGACTACGAGCAGTACTTC.

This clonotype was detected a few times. CDR3 region: CASSNDRQGPNYEQYF. CDR3 coding DNA: TGTGCCAGCAGCAACGATCGTCAGGGGCCAAACTACGAGCAGTACTTC. The chain combines TRBV7-9 with TRBJ2-7; TRBD1 is a possible D gene (6 bases). The CDR3 runs to 16 residues. CDR1 is SEHNR and CDR2 is FQNEAQ in the germline V gene (reference sequence). The ends were cut back, 5 bases at V and 3 bases at J, with 20 bases in the middle.

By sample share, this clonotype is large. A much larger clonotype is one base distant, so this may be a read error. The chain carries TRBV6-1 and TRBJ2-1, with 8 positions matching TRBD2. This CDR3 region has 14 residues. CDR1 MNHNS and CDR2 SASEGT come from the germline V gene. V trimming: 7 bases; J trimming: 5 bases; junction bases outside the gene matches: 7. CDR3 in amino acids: CASNGGAINNEQFF. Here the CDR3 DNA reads TGTGCCAGCAACGGGGGGGCCATTAACAATGAGCAGTTCTTC.

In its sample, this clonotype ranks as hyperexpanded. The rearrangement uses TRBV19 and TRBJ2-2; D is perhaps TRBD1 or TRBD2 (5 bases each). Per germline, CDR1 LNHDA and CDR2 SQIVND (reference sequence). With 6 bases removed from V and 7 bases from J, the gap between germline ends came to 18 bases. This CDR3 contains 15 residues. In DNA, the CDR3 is TGTGCCAGTAGAACTCGGGGACCCCCGGACGGGGAGCTGTTTTTT. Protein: CASRTRGPPDGELFF.

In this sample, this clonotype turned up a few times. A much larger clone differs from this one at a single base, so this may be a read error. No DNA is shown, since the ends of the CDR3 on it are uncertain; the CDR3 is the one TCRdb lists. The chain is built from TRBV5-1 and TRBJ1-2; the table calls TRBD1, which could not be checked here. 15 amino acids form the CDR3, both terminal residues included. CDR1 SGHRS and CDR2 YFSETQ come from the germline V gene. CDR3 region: CASSYRAGNFACGTF.

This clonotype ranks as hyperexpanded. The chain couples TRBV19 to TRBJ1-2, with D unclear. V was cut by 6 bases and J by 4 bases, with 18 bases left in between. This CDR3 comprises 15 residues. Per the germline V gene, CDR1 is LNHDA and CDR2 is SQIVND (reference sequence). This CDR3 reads CASSPVRRSTYGYTF. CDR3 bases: TGTGCCAGTAGCCCCGTAAGGAGGTCTACCTATGGCTACACCTTC. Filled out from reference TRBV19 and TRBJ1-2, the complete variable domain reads DGGITQSPKYLFRKEGQNVTLSCEQNLNHDAMYWYRQDPGQGLRLIYYSQIVNDFQKGDIAEGYSVSREKKESFPLTVTSAQKNPTAFYLCASSPVRRSTYGYTFGSGTRLTVV.

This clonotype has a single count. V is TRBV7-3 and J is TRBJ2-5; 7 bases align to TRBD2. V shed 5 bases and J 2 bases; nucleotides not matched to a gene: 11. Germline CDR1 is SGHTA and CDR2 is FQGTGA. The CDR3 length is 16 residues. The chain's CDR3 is CASSPGTNGYQETQYF. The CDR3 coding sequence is TGTGCCAGCAGCCCCGGGACTAACGGATATCAAGAGACCCAGTACTTC.

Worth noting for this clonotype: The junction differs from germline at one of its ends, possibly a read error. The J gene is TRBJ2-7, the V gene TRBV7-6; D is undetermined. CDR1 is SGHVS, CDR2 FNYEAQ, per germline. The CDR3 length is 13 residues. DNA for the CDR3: TGTGTCAGCAGCTTAACGCCCATTGAGGAGCAGTACTTC. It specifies CVSSLTPIEEQYF. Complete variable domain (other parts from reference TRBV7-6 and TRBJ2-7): GAGVSQSPRYKVTKRGQDVALRCDPISGHVSLYWYRQALGQGPEFLTYFNYEAQQDKSGLPNDRFSAERPEGSISTLTIQRTEQRDSAMYRCVSSLTPIEEQYFGPGTRLTVT.

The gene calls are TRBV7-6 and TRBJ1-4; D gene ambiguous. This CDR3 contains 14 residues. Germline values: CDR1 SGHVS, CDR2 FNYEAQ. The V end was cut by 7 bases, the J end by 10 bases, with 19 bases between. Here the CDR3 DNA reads TGTGCCAGCAACGCCCTGACGGCTAAGGGAAAACTGTTTTTT. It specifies CASNALTAKGKLFF.

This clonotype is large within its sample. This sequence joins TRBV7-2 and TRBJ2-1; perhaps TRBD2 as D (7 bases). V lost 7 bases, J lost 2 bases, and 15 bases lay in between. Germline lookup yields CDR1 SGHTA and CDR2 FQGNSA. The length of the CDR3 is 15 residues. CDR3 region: CASTSGGGPYNEQFF. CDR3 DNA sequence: TGTGCCAGCACTTCGGGGGGCGGACCCTACAATGAGCAGTTCTTC.